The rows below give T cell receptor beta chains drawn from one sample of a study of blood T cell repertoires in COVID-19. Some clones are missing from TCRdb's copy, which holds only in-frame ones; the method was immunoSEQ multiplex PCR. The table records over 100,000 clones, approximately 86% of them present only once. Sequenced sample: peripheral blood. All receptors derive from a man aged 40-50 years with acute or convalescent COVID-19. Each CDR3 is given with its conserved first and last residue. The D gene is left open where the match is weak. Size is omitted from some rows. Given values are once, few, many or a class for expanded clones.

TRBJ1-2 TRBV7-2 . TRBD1 TGTGCCAGCAGTGGGACAGGGAGGGGCTATGGCTACACCTTC CASSGTGRGYGYTF
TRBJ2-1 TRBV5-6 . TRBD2 TGTGCCAGCAGCTTTCCCGGACTAGCGGGAGGGTTGTCCCGCAATGAGCAGTTCTTC CASSFPGLAGGLSRNEQFF
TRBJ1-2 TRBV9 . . TGTGCCAGCAGCGTTTCCCGCGGGGGCCGTGGCTACACCTTC CASSVSRGGRGYTF
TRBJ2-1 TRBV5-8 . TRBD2 TGTGCCAGCAGCTTGCGGCTAGCGGGGTGGGAGCAGTTCTTC CASSLRLAGWEQFF
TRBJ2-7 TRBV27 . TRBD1 TGTGCCAGCAGTCTGGAGGGGACAGGGCTATACGAGCAGTACTTC CASSLEGTGLYEQYF
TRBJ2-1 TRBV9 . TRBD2 TGTGCCAGCAGCGTAGATGGGACTAGCGGATCCAGGGAGCAGTTCTTC CASSVDGTSGSREQFF
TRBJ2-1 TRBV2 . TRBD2 TGTGCCAGTCAGAAAAAGAGCGGGATTTACAATGAGCAGTTCTTC CASQKKSGIYNEQFF
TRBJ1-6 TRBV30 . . TGTGCCTGGACAGGGGCTCCCTCCTATAATTCACCCCTCCACTTT CAWTGAPSYNSPLHF
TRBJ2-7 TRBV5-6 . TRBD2 TGTGCCAGCAGCATTAGCGGGAGGGCCTCCTACGAGCAGTACTTC CASSISGRASYEQYF
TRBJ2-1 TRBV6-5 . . TGTGCCAGCACGGACTTGGGGGAGCAGTTCTTC CASTDLGEQFF
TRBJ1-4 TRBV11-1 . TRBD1 TGTGCCAGCAGCCTCCACCCGACAGGGGAAAAACTGTTTTTT CASSLHPTGEKLFF
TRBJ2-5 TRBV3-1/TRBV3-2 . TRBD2 TGTGCCAGCAGCCTCCAAGCGGGGGCTCAAGAGACCCAGTACTTC CASSLQAGAQETQYF
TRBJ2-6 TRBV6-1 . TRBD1 TGTGCCAGCAGTGAACAGGGACAGGGAGTGGCTGGGGCCAACGTCCTGACTTTC CASSEQGQGVAGANVLTF
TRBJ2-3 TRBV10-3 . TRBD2 TGTGCCATCATGGCGGGGGGGCGCGATACGCAGTATTTT CAIMAGGRDTQYF
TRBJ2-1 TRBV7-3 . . TGTGCCAGCAGCTTGGACTGGGTCGATGAGCAGTTCTTC CASSLDWVDEQFF
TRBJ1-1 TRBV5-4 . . TGTGCCAGCAGATCCGGGCAAAACGGGGTGAACACTGAAGCTTTCTTT CASRSGQNGVNTEAFF
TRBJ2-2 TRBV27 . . TGTGCCAGCAGTTTATCAAGCCGGGCGGGCGGGGAGCTGTTTTTT CASSLSSRAGGELFF
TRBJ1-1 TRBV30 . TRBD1 TGTGCCTGGGCAGGGGGCGCTTGGGCTGAAGCTTTCTTT CAWAGGAWAEAFF
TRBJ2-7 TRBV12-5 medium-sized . TGTGCTAGTGGAGCTACGGACAGCCCCTACTCCTACGAGCAGTACTTC CASGATDSPYSYEQYF
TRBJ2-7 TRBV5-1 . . TGCGCCAGCAGCTTGGGAGTAACCTCCACCTCCGGCGAGCAGTACTTC CASSLGVTSTSGEQYF
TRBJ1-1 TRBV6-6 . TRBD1 TGTGCCAGCAGTTACTCTAAGGGACAGGGGACTGAAGCTTTCTTT CASSYSKGQGTEAFF
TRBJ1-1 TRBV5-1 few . TGCGCCAGCCCGTCATTAAATACACAGAACACTGAAGCTTTCTTT CASPSLNTQNTEAFF
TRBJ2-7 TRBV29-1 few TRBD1 TGCAGCGTACCGGGACAGGGGTCCTACGAGCAGTACTTC CSVPGQGSYEQYF
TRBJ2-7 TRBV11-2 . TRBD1 TGTGCCAGCGGATGGACAGGGAGTTACGAGCAGTACTTC CASGWTGSYEQYF